These 27 T cell receptor beta chains were all obtained from the same sample, sequenced in a study of shared clonotypes between healthy human individuals. Sequencing used immunoSEQ multiplex PCR; TCRdb keeps in-frame clones, though not all of them. The repertoire has roughly 510,000 clones, roughly 79% of them found once; the top ten carry approximately 12%. Sequencing used PBMCs. The receptors here all came from a woman between 40 and 50 years old in good health. Some clones in this sample may be carry-over from other donors' samples.

This clone was counted a few times. The J gene is TRBJ2-7, the V gene TRBV27; 8 bases are a match to TRBD1. Germline V gene data show CDR1 as MNHEY and CDR2 as SMNVEV (reference sequence). This CDR3 comprises 15 residues. V shed 4 bases, J shed 7 bases, and the junction held 12 bases outside the gene matches. The CDR3 sequence is CASSSAPDRVREQYF. The CDR3 DNA is TGTGCCAGCAGTTCGGCACCGGACAGGGTTCGGGAGCAGTACTTC.

This chain links TRBV7-9 with TRBJ1-3; TRBD1 aligns across 8 bases. The junction had 6 bases not matched to a gene; V was cut back by 1 base and J by 4 bases. The CDR3 contains 16 residues. The germline CDR1 and CDR2 sequences are SEHNR and FQNEAQ (reference sequence). CDR3 sequence (DNA): TGTGCCAGCAGCTTAGGGGGACAGGCAGGCGGAAACACCATATATTTT. Its translation is CASSLGGQAGGNTIYF.

J is TRBJ2-5 and V is TRBV10-3, with TRBD2 as a possible D gene (5 bases). This CDR3 spans 12 amino acids. Trimming left V 7 bases short and J 0 bases short, with 6 bases between. Germline assignment: CDR1 ENHRY and CDR2 SYGVKD. Here the CDR3 DNA reads TGTGCCATCAAGAGGGACCAAGAGACCCAGTACTTC. As protein: CAIKRDQETQYF.

This sequence joins TRBV11-2 and TRBJ1-4, with unresolved D. The V and J ends lost 0 bases and 8 bases respectively, with 13 bases between them. The length of the CDR3 is 15 residues. Germline V gene sequence: CDR1 SGHAT, CDR2 FQNNGV. In DNA, the CDR3 is TGTGCCAGCAGCTTAGATGGATCCGCCACGGAAAAACTGTTTTTT. Translated, it gives CASSLDGSATEKLFF.

The CDR3 loop is CASSEIARDRERYGYTF. The CDR3 DNA sequence: TGTGCCAGCAGTGAAATAGCCCGGGACAGGGAGAGGTATGGCTACACCTTC. This rearrangement joins TRBV2 to TRBJ1-2; TRBD1 matches at 9 bases. The length of the CDR3 is 17 residues. V gave up 2 bases and J gave up 5 bases; unmatched junction bases: 12. The germline CDR1 and CDR2 sequences are SNHLY and FYNNEI. Full variable domain (missing parts from reference TRBV2 and TRBJ1-2): EPEVTQTPSHQVTQMGQEVILRCVPISNHLYFYWYRQILGQKVEFLVSFYNNEISEKSEIFDDQFSVERPDGSNFTLKIRSTKLEDSAMYFCASSEIARDRERYGYTFGSGTRLTVV.

J is TRBJ2-7 and V is TRBV7-6; 7 positions agree with TRBD1. The V segment lost 3 bases and the J segment 3 bases; nucleotides outside the gene matches: 8. This CDR3 is built from 15 residues. In germline, CDR1 is SGHVS, CDR2 FNYEAQ. Written as DNA, the CDR3 is TGTGCCAGCAGCTTGGTTGGGACAGCCCGCTACGAGCAGTACTTC. Its translation: CASSLVGTARYEQYF.

This clone was detected ten times or more. CDR3 nucleotides: TGTGCCAGCAGTTTGACGAGCACATATAGCAATCAGCCCCAGCATTTT. Protein sequence: CASSLTSTYSNQPQHF. V and J are TRBV28 and TRBJ1-5; D gene unclear. The germline V gene has CDR1 MDHEN and CDR2 SYDVKM. The CDR3 is 16 residues long. V was cut by 3 bases and J by 0 bases, with 12 bases left in between.

This chain uses TRBV6-1 with TRBJ2-1; tentative D call: TRBD2 (6 bases). CDR1 and CDR2 (germline): MNHNS, SASEGT. The CDR3 is 14 residues long. V lost 5 bases and J 3 bases, leaving 11 bases between the germline ends. DNA for the CDR3: TGTGCCAGCAGTACCCGGGACTTCTACAATGAGCAGTTCTTC. It encodes CASSTRDFYNEQFF.

This chain joins TRBV5-6 and TRBJ2-5, with 10 bases fitting TRBD2. Per germline, CDR1 SGHDT and CDR2 YYEEEE. There are 15 residues in the CDR3. The V gene end was trimmed by 2 bases and the J gene end by 4 bases; junction bases not matched to a gene: 5. DNA for the CDR3: TGTGCCAGCAGCTTCAGGCTAGCGGGAGCAGAGACCCAGTACTTC. Protein product: CASSFRLAGAETQYF.

The V and J genes are TRBV7-6 and TRBJ2-7; the match to TRBD2 covers 15 bases. V was clipped by 5 bases and J by 7 bases; unmatched bases: 6. Germline V lookup: CDR1 SGHVS, CDR2 FNYEAQ. The length of the CDR3 is 15 residues. CDR3 DNA: TGTGCCAGCAGCCCCGGGACTAGCGGGAGGTTGGAGCAGTACTTC. As protein: CASSPGTSGRLEQYF.

The chain carries TRBV5-1 and TRBJ2-7, with a possible D match to TRBD1 (6 bases). Germline assignment: CDR1 SGHRS and CDR2 YFSETQ. Trimming stripped 3 bases from V and 6 bases from J, with 16 bases between. The CDR3 spans 14 residues. The CDR3 region is CASSSLQGSREQYF. DNA for the CDR3: TGCGCCAGCAGCTCCTTACAGGGAAGTCGCGAGCAGTACTTC.

There are a few counts of this clone. The rearrangement links TRBV28 to TRBJ1-4, with unresolved D. The CDR3 length is 18 residues. V was trimmed by 4 bases and J by 0 bases, leaving 18 bases between them. Per germline, CDR1 MDHEN and CDR2 SYDVKM. CDR3: CASSSRRHRAATNEKLFF. Here the CDR3 DNA reads TGTGCCAGCAGTTCCCGCCGACATCGGGCGGCAACTAATGAAAAACTGTTTTTT.

The chain couples TRBV28 to TRBJ2-7; the match to TRBD1 covers 8 bases. Germline V gene sequence: CDR1 MDHEN, CDR2 SYDVKM. The CDR3 is 15 residues long. J lost 5 bases, V lost 6 bases, and 12 bases had no gene match. The CDR3 region is CASRPGGPGGHEQYF. The CDR3 region has the DNA TGTGCCAGCAGACCCGGTGGGCCAGGGGGCCACGAGCAGTACTTC.

Only a few counts were recorded for this clone. This chain connects TRBV30 to TRBJ1-1; D is perhaps TRBD1 (5 bases). CDR3 size: 13 residues. V gave up 2 bases and J gave up 4 bases, with 11 bases separating them. Germline CDR1 is GTSNPN and CDR2 is SVGIG (reference sequence). The CDR3 loop is CAWSIGGGTEAFF. CDR3 nucleotides: TGTGCCTGGAGTATCGGTGGGGGCACTGAAGCTTTCTTT.

J is TRBJ2-7 and V is TRBV2; D is perhaps TRBD1 (6 bases). Germline assignment: CDR1 SNHLY and CDR2 FYNNEI. There are 14 residues in the CDR3. V dropped 6 bases and J dropped 7 bases, with 19 bases sitting between them. CDR3 sequence (DNA): TGTGCCAGCAGGGGGGTAGGGCTCACAGGGGAGCAGTACTTC. This translates into CASRGVGLTGEQYF.

The chain employs TRBV5-8 and TRBJ2-3, with TRBD1 matching 9 bases. This CDR3 has 15 amino acids. CDR1 and CDR2 (germline): SGHTS, YDEGEE. V gave up 0 bases and J gave up 6 bases; unmatched junction bases: 5. In DNA form, the CDR3 reads TGTGCCAGCAGCTTGGGGGACAGGGCGGGGGATACGCAGTATTTT. It is translated as CASSLGDRAGDTQYF.

The chain uses TRBV9 and TRBJ2-7; perhaps TRBD2 as D (5 bases). With 0 bases removed from V and 0 bases from J, the gap between germline ends came to 10 bases. The CDR3 is 15 residues long. CDR1 is SGDLS, CDR2 YYNGEE, per germline. The CDR3 sequence: CASSVGGLSSYEQYF. CDR3 nucleotides: TGTGCCAGCAGCGTAGGCGGGTTGAGCTCCTACGAGCAGTACTTC.

V usage is TRBV9 and J usage is TRBJ1-5; unclear D gene. CDR3 length: 12 residues. V lost 4 bases and J 6 bases, leaving 8 bases between the germline ends. In germline, CDR1 is SGDLS, CDR2 YYNGEE. The CDR3 DNA reads as TGTGCCAGCAGCTCACCGGGTCAGCCCCAGCATTTT. Residues: CASSSPGQPQHF.

The chain has TRBV4-3 and TRBJ2-3; TRBD2 agrees at 9 bases. The trim removed 0 bases at V and 8 bases at J, leaving 3 bases unmatched. Germline-derived CDR1 and CDR2 are LGHNA and YSLEER. This CDR3 has 14 amino acids. The CDR3 region has the DNA TGCGCCAGCAGCCAAGATGCTAGCGGGATTACGCAGTATTTT. This encodes CASSQDASGITQYF.

The V gene is TRBV29-1, the J gene TRBJ2-1; the D gene could be TRBD1 or TRBD2 (6 bases each). The germline gives CDR1 SQVTM, CDR2 ANQGSEA. The CDR3 length is 16 residues. Trimming removed 1 base at V and 1 base at J, with 14 bases between. CDR3 loop: CSVEGGGTRSYNEQFF. The CDR3 DNA reads as TGCAGCGTTGAAGGAGGGGGGACACGTTCCTACAATGAGCAGTTCTTC.

The rearrangement links TRBV5-1 to TRBJ2-1; D may be TRBD2 (6 bases). There are 15 residues in the CDR3. CDR1 is SGHRS and CDR2 is YFSETQ in the germline V gene. V was trimmed by 0 bases and J by 7 bases, leaving 14 bases between them. The CDR3 loop reads CASSLAGDRRNEQFF. The CDR3, as DNA: TGCGCCAGCAGCTTGGCGGGAGATAGGAGAAATGAGCAGTTCTTC.

The genes are TRBV19 and TRBJ2-7; perhaps TRBD1 as D (6 bases). This CDR3 region has 15 residues. Germline CDR1 LNHDA, CDR2 SQIVND (reference sequence). Trimming removed 1 base from V and 2 bases from J, with 12 bases in between. Here the CDR3 DNA reads TGTGCCAGTAGTATAGGTCCCAGGGGAACCTACGAGCAGTACTTC. Residues: CASSIGPRGTYEQYF.

The rearrangement uses TRBV28 and TRBJ2-1; 10 nucleotides match TRBD1. This CDR3 is 15 amino acids long. Trimming took 6 bases from V and 7 from J; bases not matched to a gene: 9. Germline loops: CDR1 MDHEN, CDR2 SYDVKM. This CDR3 is CASRPTGGFWNEQFF. The CDR3 nucleotides are TGTGCCAGCAGGCCGACAGGGGGCTTTTGGAATGAGCAGTTCTTC.

The rearrangement uses TRBV7-9 and TRBJ2-7; D might be TRBD1 or TRBD2, each matching 5 bases. The V gene lost 1 base and the J gene lost 3 bases, with 16 bases spanning the gap. The CDR3 has 16 residues. Germline V gives CDR1 SEHNR, CDR2 FQNEAQ (reference sequence). DNA for the CDR3: TGTGCCAGCAGCTTAGGACTAACCGGGACGGTCTACGAGCAGTACTTC. Protein sequence: CASSLGLTGTVYEQYF. The whole variable domain, filled in from reference TRBV7-9 and TRBJ2-7, reads DTGVSQNPRHKITKRGQNVTFRCDPISEHNRLYWYRQTLGQGPEFLTYFQNEAQLEKSRLLSDRFSAERPKGSFSTLEIQRTEQGDSAMYLCASSLGLTGTVYEQYFGPGTRLTVT.

This clone came up once. Germline and junction disagree at one end, which may indicate a read error. The chain joins TRBV7-9 to TRBJ2-7; D possibly matches TRBD1 or TRBD2 (6 bases each). This CDR3 has 12 amino acids. Germline V CDR1 and CDR2: SEHNR, FQNEAQ (reference sequence). This CDR3 is CASSPPGGRIIF. The CDR3 DNA follows: TGTGCCAGCAGCCCCCCTGGGGGGCGTATTATCTTC.

J is TRBJ2-3 and V is TRBV6-1; D is undetermined. This CDR3 contains 14 residues. Germline lookup yields CDR1 MNHNS and CDR2 SASEGT. V was clipped by 2 bases and J by 1 base, with 7 bases between them. The CDR3 region is CASSEQDGTDTQYF. For the CDR3, the DNA is TGTGCCAGCAGTGAACAGGACGGCACAGATACGCAGTATTTT.

The V gene is TRBV29-1, the J gene TRBJ2-3; D uncertain. Per the germline V gene, CDR1 is SQVTM and CDR2 is ANQGSEA. The CDR3 spans 11 residues. CDR3 sequence reads: CSSGRQDTQYF. The CDR3 DNA is TGCAGTTCGGGCAGGCAGGATACGCAGTATTTT.